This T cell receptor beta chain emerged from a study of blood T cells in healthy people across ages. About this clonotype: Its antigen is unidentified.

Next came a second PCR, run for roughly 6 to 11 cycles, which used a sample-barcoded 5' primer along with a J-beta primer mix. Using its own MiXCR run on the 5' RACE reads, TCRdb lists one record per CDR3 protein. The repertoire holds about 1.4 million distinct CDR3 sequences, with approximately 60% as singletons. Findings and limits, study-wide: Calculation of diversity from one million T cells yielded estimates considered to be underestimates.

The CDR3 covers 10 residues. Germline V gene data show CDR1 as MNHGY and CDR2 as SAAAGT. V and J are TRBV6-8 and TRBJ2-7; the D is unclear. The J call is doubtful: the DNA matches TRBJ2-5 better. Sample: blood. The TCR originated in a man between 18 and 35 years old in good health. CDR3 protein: CATKRETQYF. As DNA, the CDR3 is TGTGCCACCAAGAGAGAGACCCAGTACTTC.